This record covers a single T cell receptor (beta chain). Using a J-beta primer mix together with a sample-barcoded 5' primer, a second PCR was run for about 6 to 11 cycles. TCRdb re-called the 5' RACE reads through MiXCR, storing one row per CDR3 protein. The table lists under 750,000 distinct CDR3 sequences, less than 60% of them singletons, with around 23% in the top ten. The sample originates from a study of blood T cells in healthy people across ages. For the study at large: The template switching approach captured approximately one barcoded beta molecule for every two T cells.

This TCR came from a man of 80 years or more in good health. Sequenced sample: blood.

CDR3 sequence reads: CASSVGTPRTETQYF. The CDR3, as DNA: TGCGCCAGCAGCGTGGGGACACCCAGGACAGAGACCCAGTACTTC. The V and J genes are TRBV5-1 and TRBJ2-5; tentatively, D is TRBD1 (6 bases). The CDR3 is 15 amino acids. In germline, CDR1 is SGHRS, CDR2 YFSETQ. Trimming took off 4 bases at V and 4 bases at J, with 17 bases between the two ends.